This T cell receptor beta chain was obtained from a study of cytomegalovirus exposure and HLA in healthy donors (dated by TCRdb to between 2016 and 2019). About the study as a whole: According to a later analysis, one platform produced both the roughly 120 validation repertoires and the 670 or so repertoires of the first cohort. To predict cytomegalovirus infection status, the study combined high-throughput TCR immunosequencing, statistical association of individual TCRs with disease status, and machine learning. A separate validation cohort of roughly 110 different subjects was used in addition to the 666-subject first cohort. The study aimed to test whether cataloging public T cell receptors could reveal signatures of past pathogen exposure.

The donors were included in the validation cohort of roughly 130 subjects, a group kept apart from the roughly 700-subject first cohort. From a lookup of the germline V gene (reference sequence), CDR1 and CDR2 are SEHNR and FQNEAQ. Inclusive of the bounding cysteine and phenylalanine, the CDR3 is 13 residues long. Just the 39-base CDR3 DNA is kept, in frame starting at base 1. V gives up 3 bases and J gives up 6 bases, and the segment between their germline ends measures 11 bases. Receptor libraries were prepared by the immunoSEQ multiplex PCR assay. The study's processing was this. A statistical classification framework was built for diagnosing cytomegalovirus status from the catalog of TCR beta chain sequences. This is the immuneACCESS table as TCRdb keeps it, with only in-frame sequences that have V and J called. A part of the clones is gone; compared with another copy, unresolved V genes explain less than half, and the rest is unexplained. The V and J calls and clone size are taken from that table; D and trimming were inferred from the DNA. Present in this sample are approximately 210,000 clones, around 88% of which were seen just once. About 2.7% of the sample is taken by the ten largest.

On the study overall, not on this receptor specifically: In a later analysis, TCRs clustered in the first cohort were found to also tend to co-occur in the 130 or so validation repertoires, with over 90% of cluster scores above 0. It was suggested by the authors that the approach could potentially be generalized to other disease states and immunological phenotypes. A later analysis lacked HLA typing for the validation cohort, so it scored co-occurrence in that cohort across all 110 or so repertoires. Most TCR sequences were observed very rarely across donors, whereas some public TCRs were present in many individuals. A few of the identified cytomegalovirus-associated TCR beta chains were confirmed in vitro to be specific for cytomegalovirus antigens. The classifier was reported to diagnose cytomegalovirus status with high specificity and sensitivity in both the original cohort and the validation cohort. A total of 150 or so TCR beta chains were listed by the study as associated with cytomegalovirus.

Details on this clone: Its antigen specificity is not known. Base quality data are lacking; no much larger clone is found one base away.

The sequencing sample was made of PBMCs. The source of this sequence is a woman younger than 30 in good health and CMV-seronegative. The sequence is built from TRBV7-9 and TRBJ1-1; TRBD1 is possibly the D segment (5 matching bases). The CDR3 region has the sequence CASSFQGTAEAFF. The DNA sequence is as follows: TGTGCCAGCAGCTTTCAGGGTACCGCTGAAGCTTTCTTT. Joined to the reference TRBV7-9 and TRBJ1-1 proteins, this CDR3 gives the full variable domain: DTGVSQNPRHKITKRGQNVTFRCDPISEHNRLYWYRQTLGQGPEFLTYFQNEAQLEKSRLLSDRFSAERPKGSFSTLEIQRTEQGDSAMYLCASSFQGTAEAFFGQGTRLTVV.